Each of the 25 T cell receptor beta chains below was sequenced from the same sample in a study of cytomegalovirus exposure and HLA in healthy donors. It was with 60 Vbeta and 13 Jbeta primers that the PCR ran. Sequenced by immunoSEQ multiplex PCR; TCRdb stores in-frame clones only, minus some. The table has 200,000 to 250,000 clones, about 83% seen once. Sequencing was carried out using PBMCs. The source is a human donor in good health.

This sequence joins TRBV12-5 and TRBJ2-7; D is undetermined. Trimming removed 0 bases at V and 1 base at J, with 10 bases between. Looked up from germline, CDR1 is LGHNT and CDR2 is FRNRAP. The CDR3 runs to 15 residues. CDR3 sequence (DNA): TGTGCTAGTGGTTTGGTACTTGGGCCATCCTACGAGCAGTACTTC. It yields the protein CASGLVLGPSYEQYF.

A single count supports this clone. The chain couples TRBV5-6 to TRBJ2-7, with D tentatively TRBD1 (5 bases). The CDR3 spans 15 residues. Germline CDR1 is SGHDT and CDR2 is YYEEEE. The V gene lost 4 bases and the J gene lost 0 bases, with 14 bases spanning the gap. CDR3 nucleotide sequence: TGTGCCAGCAGCCCGGTGAGAGACAGCTCCTACGAGCAGTACTTC. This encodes CASSPVRDSSYEQYF.

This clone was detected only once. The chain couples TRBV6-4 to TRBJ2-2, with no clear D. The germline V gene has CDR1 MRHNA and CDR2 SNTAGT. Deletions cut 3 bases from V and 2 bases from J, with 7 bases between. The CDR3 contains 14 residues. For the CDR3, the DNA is TGTGCCAGCAGTGAACAGTCTAACACCGGGGAGCTGTTTTTT. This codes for CASSEQSNTGELFF.

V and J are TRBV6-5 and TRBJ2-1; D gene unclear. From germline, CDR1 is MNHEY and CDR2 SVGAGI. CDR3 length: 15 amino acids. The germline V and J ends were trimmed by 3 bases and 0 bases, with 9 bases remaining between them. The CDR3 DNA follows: TGTGCCAGCAGTTATTTTGTGAGCTCCTACAATGAGCAGTTCTTC. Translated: CASSYFVSSYNEQFF.

The CDR3 coding sequence is TGTGCCAGTAGTATAGGACAGGGGCGAATGAACACTGAAGCTTTCTTT. This encodes CASSIGQGRMNTEAFF. The chain carries TRBV19 and TRBJ1-1, with 8 nucleotides matching TRBD1. The V and J ends lost 1 base and 0 bases, in that order; junction bases with no gene match: 4. CDR1 is LNHDA, CDR2 SQIVND, per germline (reference sequence). This CDR3 is built from 16 residues.

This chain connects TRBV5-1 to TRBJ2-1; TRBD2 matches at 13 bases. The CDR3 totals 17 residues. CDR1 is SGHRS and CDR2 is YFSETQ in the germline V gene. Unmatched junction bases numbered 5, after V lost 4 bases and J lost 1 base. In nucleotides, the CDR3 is TGCGCCAGCAGCGTTACTAGCGGGAGGGGATCCTACAATGAGCAGTTCTTC. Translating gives CASSVTSGRGSYNEQFF.

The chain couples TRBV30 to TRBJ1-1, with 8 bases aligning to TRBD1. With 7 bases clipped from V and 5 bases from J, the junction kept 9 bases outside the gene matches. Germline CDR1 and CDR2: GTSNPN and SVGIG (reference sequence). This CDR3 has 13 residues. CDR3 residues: CAYQDRVRTEAFF. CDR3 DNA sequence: TGTGCCTACCAGGACAGGGTTCGGACTGAAGCTTTCTTT.

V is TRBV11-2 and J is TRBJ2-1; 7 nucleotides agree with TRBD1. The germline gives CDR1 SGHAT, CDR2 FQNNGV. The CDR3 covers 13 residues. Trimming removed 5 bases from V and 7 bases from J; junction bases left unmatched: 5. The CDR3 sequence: CASSLTGPNEQFF. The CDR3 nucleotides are TGTGCCAGCAGCCTGACAGGGCCGAATGAGCAGTTCTTC.

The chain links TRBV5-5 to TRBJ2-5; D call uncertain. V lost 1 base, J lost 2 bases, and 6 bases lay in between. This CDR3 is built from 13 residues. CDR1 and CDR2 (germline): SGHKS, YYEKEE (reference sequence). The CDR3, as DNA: TGTGCCAGCAGCTTGAACAGACAAGAGACCCAGTACTTC. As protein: CASSLNRQETQYF.

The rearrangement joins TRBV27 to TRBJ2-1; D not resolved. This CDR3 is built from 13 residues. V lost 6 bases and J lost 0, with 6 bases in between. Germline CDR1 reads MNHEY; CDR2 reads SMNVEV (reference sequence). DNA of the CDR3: TGTGCCAGCAGGTCACTCTCCTACAATGAGCAGTTCTTC. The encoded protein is CASRSLSYNEQFF.

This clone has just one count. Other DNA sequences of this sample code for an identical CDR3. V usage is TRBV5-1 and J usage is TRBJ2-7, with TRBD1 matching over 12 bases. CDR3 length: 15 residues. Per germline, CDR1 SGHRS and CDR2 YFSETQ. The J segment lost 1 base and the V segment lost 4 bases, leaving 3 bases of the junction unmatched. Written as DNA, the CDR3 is TGCGCCAGCAGCCAGGGACAGGGGGCTTCCTACGAGCAGTACTTC. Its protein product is CASSQGQGASYEQYF. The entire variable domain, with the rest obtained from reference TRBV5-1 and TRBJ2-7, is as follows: KAGVTQTPRYLIKTRGQQVTLSCSPISGHRSVSWYQQTPGQGLQFLFEYFSETQRNKGNFPGRFSGRQFSNSRSEMNVSTLELGDSALYLCASSQGQGASYEQYFGPGTRLTVT.

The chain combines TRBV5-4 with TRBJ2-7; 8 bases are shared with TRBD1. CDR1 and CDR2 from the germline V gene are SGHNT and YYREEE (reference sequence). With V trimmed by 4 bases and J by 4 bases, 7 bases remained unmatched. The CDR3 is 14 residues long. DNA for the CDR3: TGTGCCAGCAGCCCCTGGGGACAGGTTTACGAGCAGTACTTC. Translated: CASSPWGQVYEQYF.

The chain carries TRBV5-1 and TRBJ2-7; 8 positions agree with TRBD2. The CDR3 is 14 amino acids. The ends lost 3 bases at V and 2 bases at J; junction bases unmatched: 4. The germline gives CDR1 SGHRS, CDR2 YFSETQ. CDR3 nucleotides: TGCGCCAGCAGCTGGGGACTAGATCCCTACGAGCAGTACTTC. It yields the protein CASSWGLDPYEQYF.

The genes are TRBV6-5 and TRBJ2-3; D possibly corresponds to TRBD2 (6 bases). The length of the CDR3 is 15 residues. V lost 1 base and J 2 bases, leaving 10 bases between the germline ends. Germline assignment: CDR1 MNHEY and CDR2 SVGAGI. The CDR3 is CASSYWASATDTQYF. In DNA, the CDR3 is TGTGCCAGCAGTTACTGGGCTAGCGCCACAGATACGCAGTATTTT.

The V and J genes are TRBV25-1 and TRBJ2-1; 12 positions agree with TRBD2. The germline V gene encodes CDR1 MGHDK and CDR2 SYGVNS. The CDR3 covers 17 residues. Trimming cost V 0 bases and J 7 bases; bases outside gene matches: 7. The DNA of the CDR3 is TGTGCCAGCAGTGAATATTTCCTAGCGGGAGGGGGAAATGAGCAGTTCTTC. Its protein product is CASSEYFLAGGGNEQFF. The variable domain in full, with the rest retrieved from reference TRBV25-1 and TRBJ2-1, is EADIYQTPRYLVIGTGKKITLECSQTMGHDKMYWYQQDPGMELHLIHYSYGVNSTEKGDLSSESTVSRIRTEHFPLTLESARPSHTSQYLCASSEYFLAGGGNEQFFGPGTRLTVL.

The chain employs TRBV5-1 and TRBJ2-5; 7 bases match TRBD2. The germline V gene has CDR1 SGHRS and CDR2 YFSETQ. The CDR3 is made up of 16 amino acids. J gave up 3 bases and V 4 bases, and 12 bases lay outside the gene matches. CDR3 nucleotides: TGCGCCAGCAGCGGCTCCACCGGGACTAACAAAGAGACCCAGTACTTC. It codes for CASSGSTGTNKETQYF.

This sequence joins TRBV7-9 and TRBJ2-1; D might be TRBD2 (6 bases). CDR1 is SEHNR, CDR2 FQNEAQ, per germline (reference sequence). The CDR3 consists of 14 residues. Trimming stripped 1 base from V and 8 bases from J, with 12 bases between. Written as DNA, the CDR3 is TGTGCCAGCAGCTTAGACGGGAGCGGCCATGAGCAGTTCTTC. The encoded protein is CASSLDGSGHEQFF.

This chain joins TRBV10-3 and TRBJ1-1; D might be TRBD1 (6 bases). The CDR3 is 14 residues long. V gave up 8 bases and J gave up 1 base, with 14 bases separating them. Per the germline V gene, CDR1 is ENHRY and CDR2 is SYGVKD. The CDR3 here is CAIGGGGKNTEAFF. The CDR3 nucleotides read TGTGCCATCGGGGGTGGGGGCAAGAACACTGAAGCTTTCTTT.

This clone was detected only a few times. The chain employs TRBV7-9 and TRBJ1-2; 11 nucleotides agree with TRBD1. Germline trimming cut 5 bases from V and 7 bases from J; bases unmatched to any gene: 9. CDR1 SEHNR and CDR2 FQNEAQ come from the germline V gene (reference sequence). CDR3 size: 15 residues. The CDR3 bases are TGTGCCAGCAGCATGAGGACAGGGGGCGACTCTGGCTACACCTTC. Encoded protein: CASSMRTGGDSGYTF.

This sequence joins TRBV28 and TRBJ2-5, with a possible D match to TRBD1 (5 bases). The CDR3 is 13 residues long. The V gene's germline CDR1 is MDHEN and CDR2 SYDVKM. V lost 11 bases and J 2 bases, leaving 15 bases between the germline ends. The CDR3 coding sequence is TGTGCCGACAGTGGCGGACCACAAGAGACCCAGTACTTC. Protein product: CADSGGPQETQYF.

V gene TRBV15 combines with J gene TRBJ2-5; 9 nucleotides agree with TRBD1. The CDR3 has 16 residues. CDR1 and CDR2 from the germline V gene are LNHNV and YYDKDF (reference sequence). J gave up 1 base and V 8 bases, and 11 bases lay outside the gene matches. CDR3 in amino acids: CATAERDRGSQETQYF. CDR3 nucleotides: TGTGCCACCGCAGAAAGAGACAGGGGGTCCCAAGAGACCCAGTACTTC.

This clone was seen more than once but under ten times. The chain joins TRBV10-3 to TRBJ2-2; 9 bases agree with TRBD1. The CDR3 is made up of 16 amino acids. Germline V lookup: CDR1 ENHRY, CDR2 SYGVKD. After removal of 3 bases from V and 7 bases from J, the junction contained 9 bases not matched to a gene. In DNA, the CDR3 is TGTGCCATCAGTGACTTTGGACAGGGGCTTGACGGGGAGCTGTTTTTT. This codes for CAISDFGQGLDGELFF.

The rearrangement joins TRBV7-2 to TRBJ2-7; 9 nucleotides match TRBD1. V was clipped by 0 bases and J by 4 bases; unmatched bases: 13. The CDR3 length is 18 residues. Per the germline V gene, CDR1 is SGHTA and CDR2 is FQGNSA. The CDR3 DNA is TGTGCCAGCAGCTTAGCGCTAGTCGGGACAGGGAGTAAGTACGAGCAGTACTTC. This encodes CASSLALVGTGSKYEQYF.

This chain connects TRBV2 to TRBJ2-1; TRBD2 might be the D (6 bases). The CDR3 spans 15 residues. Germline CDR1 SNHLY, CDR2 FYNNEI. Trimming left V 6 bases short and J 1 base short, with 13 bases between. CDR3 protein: CASRDSGRSYNEQFF. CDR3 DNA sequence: TGTGCCAGCAGAGATAGCGGAAGGTCCTACAATGAGCAGTTCTTC.

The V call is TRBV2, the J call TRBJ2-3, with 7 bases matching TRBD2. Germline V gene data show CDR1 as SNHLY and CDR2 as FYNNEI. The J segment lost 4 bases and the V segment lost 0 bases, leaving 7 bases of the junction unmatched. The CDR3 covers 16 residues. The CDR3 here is CASSEAGGGPADTQYF. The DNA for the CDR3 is TGTGCCAGCAGTGAAGCTGGGGGAGGGCCGGCAGATACGCAGTATTTT.